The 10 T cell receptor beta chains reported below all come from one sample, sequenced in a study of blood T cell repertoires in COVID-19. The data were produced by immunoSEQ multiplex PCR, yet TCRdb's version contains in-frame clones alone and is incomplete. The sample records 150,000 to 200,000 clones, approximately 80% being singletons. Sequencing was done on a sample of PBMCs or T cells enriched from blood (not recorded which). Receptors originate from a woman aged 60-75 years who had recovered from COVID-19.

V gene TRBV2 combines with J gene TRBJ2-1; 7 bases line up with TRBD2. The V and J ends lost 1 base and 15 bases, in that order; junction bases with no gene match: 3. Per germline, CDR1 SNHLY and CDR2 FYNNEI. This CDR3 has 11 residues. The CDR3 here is CASSEEGRGFF. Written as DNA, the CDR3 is TGTGCCAGCAGTGAAGAGGGGAGGGGGTTCTTC.

Here the CDR3 DNA reads TGCGCCAGCAGCAGAATACCGGGACAGGGGACCACCGGGGAGCTGTTTTTT. Translated, it gives CASSRIPGQGTTGELFF. The chain links TRBV5-1 to TRBJ2-2; 10 nucleotides match TRBD1. V lost 4 bases, J lost 4 bases, and 10 bases stayed unmatched. This CDR3 has 17 residues. The germline V gene encodes CDR1 SGHRS and CDR2 YFSETQ.

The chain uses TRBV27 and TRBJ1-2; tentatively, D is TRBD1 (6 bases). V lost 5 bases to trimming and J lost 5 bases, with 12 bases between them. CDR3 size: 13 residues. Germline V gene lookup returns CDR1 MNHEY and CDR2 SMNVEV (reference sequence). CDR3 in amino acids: CASSRGGGYGYTF. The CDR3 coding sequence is TGTGCCAGCAGTCGGGGGGGCGGATATGGCTACACCTTC.

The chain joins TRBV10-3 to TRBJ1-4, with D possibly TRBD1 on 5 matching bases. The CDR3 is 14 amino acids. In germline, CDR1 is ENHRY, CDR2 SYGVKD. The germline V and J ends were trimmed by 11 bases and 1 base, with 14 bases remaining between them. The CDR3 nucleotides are TGTGCCTCCCGGCGGGGGGAAACTAATGAAAAACTGTTTTTT. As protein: CASRRGETNEKLFF.

The CDR3 reads CASSQGARGETQYF. CDR3 in DNA: TGTGCCAGCAGTCAGGGGGCTCGTGGAGAGACCCAGTACTTC. The chain joins TRBV2 to TRBJ2-5, with TRBD1 matching over 8 bases. Germline loops: CDR1 SNHLY, CDR2 FYNNEI. This CDR3 is built from 14 residues. The ends lost 5 bases at V and 4 bases at J; junction bases unmatched: 6.

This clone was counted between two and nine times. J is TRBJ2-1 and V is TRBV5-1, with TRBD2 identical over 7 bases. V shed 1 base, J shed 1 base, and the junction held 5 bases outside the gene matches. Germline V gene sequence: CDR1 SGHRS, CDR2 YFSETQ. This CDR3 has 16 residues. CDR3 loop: CASSLISGGSYNEQFF. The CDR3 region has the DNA TGCGCCAGCAGCTTGATTTCGGGAGGTTCCTACAATGAGCAGTTCTTC.

CDR3 sequence reads: CASSPHGGNTIYF. CDR3 coding DNA: TGTGCCAGTAGTCCCCACGGTGGAAACACCATATATTTT. J is TRBJ1-3 and V is TRBV19; D ambiguous. Trimming stripped 5 bases from V and 3 bases from J, with 8 bases between. Germline V gene data show CDR1 as LNHDA and CDR2 as SQIVND (reference sequence). The CDR3 has 13 residues.

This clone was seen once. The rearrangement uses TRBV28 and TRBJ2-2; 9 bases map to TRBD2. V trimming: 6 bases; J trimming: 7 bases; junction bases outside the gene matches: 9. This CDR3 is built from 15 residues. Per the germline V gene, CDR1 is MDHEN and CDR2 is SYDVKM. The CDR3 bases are TGTGCCAGCAGGACACCGGGACTAGCTCTCGGGGAGCTGTTTTTT. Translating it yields CASRTPGLALGELFF.

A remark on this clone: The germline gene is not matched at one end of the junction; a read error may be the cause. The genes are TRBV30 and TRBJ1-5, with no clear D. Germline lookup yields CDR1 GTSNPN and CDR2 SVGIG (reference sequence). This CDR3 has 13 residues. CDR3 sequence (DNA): TGTGCTTGGAGCCCACGGAGTTATCAGCCCCAGCATTTT. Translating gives CAWSPRSYQPQHF.

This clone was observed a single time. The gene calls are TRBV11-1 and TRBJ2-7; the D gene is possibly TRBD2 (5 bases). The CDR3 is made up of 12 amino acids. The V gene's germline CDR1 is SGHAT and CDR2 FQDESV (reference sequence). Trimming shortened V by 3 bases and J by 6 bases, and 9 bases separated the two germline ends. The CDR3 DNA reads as TGTGCCAGCAGCTTCGGGAAGCTCGAGCAGTACTTC. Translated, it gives CASSFGKLEQYF. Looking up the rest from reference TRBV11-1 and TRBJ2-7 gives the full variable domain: EAEVAQSPRYKITEKSQAVAFWCDPISGHATLYWYRQILGQGPELLVQFQDESVVDDSQLPKDRFSAERLKGVDSTLKIQPAELGDSAMYLCASSFGKLEQYFGPGTRLTVT.